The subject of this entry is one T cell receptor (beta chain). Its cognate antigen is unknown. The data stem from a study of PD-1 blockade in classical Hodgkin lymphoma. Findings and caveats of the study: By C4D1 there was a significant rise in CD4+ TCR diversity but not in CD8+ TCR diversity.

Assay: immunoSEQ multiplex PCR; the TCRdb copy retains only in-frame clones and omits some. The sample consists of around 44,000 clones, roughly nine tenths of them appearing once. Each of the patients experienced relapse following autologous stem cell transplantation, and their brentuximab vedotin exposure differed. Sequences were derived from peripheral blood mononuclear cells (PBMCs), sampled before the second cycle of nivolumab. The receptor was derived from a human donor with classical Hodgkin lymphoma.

The CDR3 coding sequence is TGCGCCAGCAGCCTCCGGGACGGCCGCTACGAGCAGTACTTC. Translation gives CASSLRDGRYEQYF. The chain joins TRBV5-1 to TRBJ2-7, with D perhaps given as TRBD1 or TRBD2 (5 bases each). Trimming pared 4 bases from V and 3 bases from J, leaving 14 bases between. CDR3 length equals 14 residues. Germline V lookup: CDR1 SGHRS, CDR2 YFSETQ. The full variable domain, its missing parts supplied by reference TRBV5-1 and TRBJ2-7, is KAGVTQTPRYLIKTRGQQVTLSCSPISGHRSVSWYQQTPGQGLQFLFEYFSETQRNKGNFPGRFSGRQFSNSRSEMNVSTLELGDSALYLCASSLRDGRYEQYFGPGTRLTVT.